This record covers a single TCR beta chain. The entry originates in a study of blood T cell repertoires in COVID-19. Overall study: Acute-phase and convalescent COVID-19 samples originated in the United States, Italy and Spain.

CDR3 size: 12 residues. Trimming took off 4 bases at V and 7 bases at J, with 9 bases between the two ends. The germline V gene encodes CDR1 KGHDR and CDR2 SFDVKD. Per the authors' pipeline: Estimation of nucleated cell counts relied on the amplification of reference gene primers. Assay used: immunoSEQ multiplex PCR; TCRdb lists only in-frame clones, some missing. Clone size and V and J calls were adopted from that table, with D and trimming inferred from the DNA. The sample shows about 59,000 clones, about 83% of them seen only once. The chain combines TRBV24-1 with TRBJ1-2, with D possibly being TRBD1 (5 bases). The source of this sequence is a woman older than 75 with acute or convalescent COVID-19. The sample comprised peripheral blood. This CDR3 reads CATSEGGFGYTF. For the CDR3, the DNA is TGTGCCACCAGTGAGGGGGGATTTGGCTACACCTTC.